A selection of T cell receptor beta chains follows, all from one sample in a study of cytomegalovirus exposure and HLA in healthy donors. Method: immunoSEQ multiplex PCR; TCRdb's copy keeps in-frame clones and lacks some. This sample has 120,000 or so clones, with 80% to 90% found just once. Sequenced sample: PBMCs. Every receptor here comes from a man aged 40-50 years in good health and CMV-seronegative. CDR3s include the opening cysteine and the closing phenylalanine or tryptophan. The D gene is left open where the match is weak. Some rows have no size entry. The others give once, few or many, or a class for an expanded clone.

.	TRBD2	TRBV29-1	TRBJ2-5	CSVGSGEAGETQYF	TGCAGCGTCGGTAGCGGGGAGGCGGGAGAGACCCAGTACTTC
.	TRBD2	TRBV7-9	TRBJ2-3	CASSLGAGGPSADTQYF	TGTGCCAGCAGCTTAGGGGCGGGAGGGCCCTCGGCAGATACGCAGTATTTT
.	TRBD1	TRBV5-1	TRBJ1-1	CASSFRTGVDTEAFF	TGCGCCAGCAGCTTTAGGACAGGAGTGGACACTGAAGCTTTCTTT
.	TRBD2	TRBV7-8	TRBJ2-1	CASSLKHLGTSGHNEQFF	TGTGCCAGCAGCTTAAAACACCTAGGGACTAGCGGACACAATGAGCAGTTCTTC
.	TRBD2	TRBV7-2	TRBJ2-5	CASSLTTGGETQYF	TGTGCCAGCAGCTTAACAACGGGGGGAGAGACCCAGTACTTC
.	.	TRBV12-5	TRBJ2-6	CASGEGGANGLTF	TGTGCTAGTGGGGAGGGTGGGGCCAACGGCCTGACTTTC
.	.	TRBV19	TRBJ1-2	CASSSALGSYGYTF	TGTGCCAGTAGTTCCGCTTTAGGGAGCTATGGCTACACCTTC
.	.	TRBV6-5	TRBJ2-2	CASSHPADGELFF	TGTGCCAGCAGTCACCCCGCGGACGGGGAGCTGTTTTTT
.	.	TRBV6-6	TRBJ1-5	CASSSTYSNQPQHF	TGTGCCAGCAGTTCAACCTATAGCAATCAGCCCCAGCATTTT
.	.	TRBV28	TRBJ2-1	CASSSPDRLRKQFF	TGTGCCAGCAGTTCTCCCGACCGCCTCAGGAAGCAGTTCTTC
.	.	TRBV6-6	TRBJ2-7	CASSHSVREQYF	TGTGCCAGCAGCCACTCTGTGAGGGAGCAGTACTTC
.	.	TRBV5-4	TRBJ2-2	CASSVPGATPNTGELFF	TGTGCCAGCAGCGTTCCTGGGGCTACTCCGAACACCGGGGAGCTGTTTTTT
few	TRBD1	TRBV15	TRBJ2-5	CATSRAGQVGETQYF	TGTGCCACCAGCAGAGCGGGACAGGTCGGGGAGACCCAGTACTTC
.	TRBD2	TRBV2	TRBJ2-1	CASSEFPGGYSYNEQFF	TGTGCCAGCAGTGAATTCCCCGGGGGGTACTCCTACAATGAGCAGTTCTTC
once	TRBD1	TRBV28	TRBJ2-3	CASPASGQGGTDTQYF	TGTGCCAGCCCCGCATCGGGGCAGGGGGGCACAGATACGCAGTATTTT
once	TRBD1	TRBV5-5	TRBJ1-4	CASSLAGQGAGKLFF	TGTGCCAGCAGCTTGGCGGGACAGGGGGCCGGAAAACTGTTTTTT
.	.	TRBV2	TRBJ2-3	CASSERNRLTDTQYF	TGTGCCAGCAGTGAACGCAACAGGCTCACAGATACGCAGTATTTT
.	.	TRBV7-8	TRBJ2-7	CASSGGRRYEQYF	TGTGCCAGCAGCGGAGGGCGGCGGTACGAGCAGTACTTC
.	.	TRBV7-2	TRBJ2-4	CASSLVGVPGQYF	TGTGCCAGCAGCTTAGTCGGTGTTCCCGGTCAGTACTTC
.	TRBD1	TRBV18	TRBJ1-2	CASSLGLIGTGWHGYTF	TGTGCCAGCTCACTTGGACTTATTGGGACAGGGTGGCATGGCTACACCTTC
once	TRBD2	TRBV2	TRBJ2-1	CASSERVLAGGYNEQFF	TGTGCCAGCAGTGAAAGGGTGTTAGCGGGAGGGTACAATGAGCAGTTCTTC
once	TRBD2	TRBV27	TRBJ2-5	CASSFLTAGGPTETQYF	TGTGCCAGCAGTTTTCTAACCGCGGGAGGGCCAACGGAGACCCAGTACTTC
few	.	TRBV11-2	TRBJ2-5	CASSFQAQETQYF	TGTGCCAGCAGCTTTCAGGCCCAAGAGACCCAGTACTTC
few	.	TRBV19	TRBJ1-2	CASSIEGGYGYTF	TGTGCCAGTAGTATCGAGGGTGGCTATGGCTACACCTTC
.	.	TRBV15	TRBJ1-4	CATSMEGRGEKLFF	TGTGCCACCAGCATGGAGGGGCGAGGTGAAAAACTGTTTTTT
.	.	TRBV15	TRBJ2-3	CATSRVLQGTDTQYF	TGTGCCACCAGCAGAGTATTACAGGGCACAGATACGCAGTATTTT
.	.	TRBV25-1	TRBJ1-1	CASSGQANTEAFF	TGTGCCAGCAGTGGACAGGCAAACACTGAAGCTTTCTTT
.	TRBD1	TRBV27	TRBJ2-1	CASSPGTGGLNEQFF	TGTGCCAGCAGTCCCGGGACAGGGGGGCTCAATGAGCAGTTCTTC
.	.	TRBV7-6	TRBJ1-4	CASSLEPGFNEKLFF	TGTGCCAGCAGCTTAGAACCAGGTTTTAATGAAAAACTGTTTTTT
once	.	TRBV5-5	TRBJ1-2	CASSLSNQIRVTDPNYGYTF	TGTGCCAGCAGCTTAAGCAATCAAATCAGGGTAACTGATCCTAACTATGGCTACACCTTC